Below, one T cell receptor beta chain is given with its context. These data are taken from a study of blood T cell repertoires in COVID-19. Study context: From the United States, Italy and Spain came samples of acute and convalescent COVID-19. In each case, the material was cDNA or gDNA derived from T cells, B-cell-depleted T cells, or PBMCs.

Trimming shortened V by 7 bases and J by 4 bases, and 19 bases separated the two germline ends. Germline V lookup: CDR1 MNHEY, CDR2 SVGAGI. This CDR3 has 15 residues. In the original analysis: Amplified reference gene primers provided the basis for estimating nucleated cell counts. TCRdb's copy holds only in-frame clones and misses some; the assay was immunoSEQ multiplex PCR. V and J calls and clone size are those listed in that table; D and trimming were worked out from the DNA. The sample records more than 150,000 clones, roughly 80% being singletons. Sequenced sample: peripheral blood. This chain links TRBV6-5 with TRBJ1-1; perhaps TRBD1 as D (6 bases). The source of this sequence is a woman aged 25 to 45 with acute or convalescent COVID-19. The CDR3 DNA reads TGTGCCAGCAAGGGCAGGGGCCCTCGACCCACTGAAGCTTTCTTT. It yields the protein CASKGRGPRPTEAFF.